A selection of T cell receptor beta chains follows, all from one sample in a study of vaccination and CD4 T cells after COVID-19. No antigen has been identified for these receptors. TCRdb processed the PCR reads anew with MiXCR; each CDR3 protein has one entry. The repertoire holds 20,000 to 25,000 distinct CDR3 sequences, around 30% seen once, with approximately 3% in the top ten. Sequences were derived from CD4+ T cells from blood, cultured in vitro, sampled about 7 months after SARS-CoV-2 vaccination. All receptors derive from a human donor who had recovered from COVID-19. The CDR3 runs from the conserved cysteine through the conserved F or W. The D gene is left open where the match is weak. Size is omitted from some rows. Given values are once, few, many or a class for expanded clones.

V	D	size	J	CDR3	DNA
TRBV28	TRBD2	few	TRBJ2-3	CASSSVAGGTDTQYF	TGTGCCAGCTCCAGCGTGGCGGGAGGCACAGATACGCAGTATTTT
TRBV6-1	TRBD1	few	TRBJ2-5	CASSWDRAQETQYF	TGTGCCAGCAGCTGGGACAGGGCACAAGAGACCCAGTACTTC
TRBV20-1	-	-	TRBJ1-3	CSAPGGSGNTIYF	TGCAGTGCCCCGGGGGGTTCTGGAAACACCATATATTTT
TRBV7-2	-	few	TRBJ2-1	CASSWGGYNEQFF	TGTGCCAGCAGCTGGGGCGGATACAATGAGCAGTTCTTC
TRBV19	-	few	TRBJ2-7	CASSPDRRPNTYEQYF	TGTGCCAGTAGTCCCGATCGTAGGCCTAATACCTACGAGCAGTACTTC
TRBV7-9	-	-	TRBJ1-1	CASSRAGALNTEAFF	TGTGCCAGCAGTCGAGCAGGGGCCCTGAACACTGAAGCTTTCTTT
TRBV6-4	TRBD2	few	TRBJ2-1	CASSEGLAGGPGNEQFF	TGTGCCAGCAGTGAGGGACTAGCGGGAGGGCCTGGCAATGAGCAGTTCTTC
TRBV28	-	few	TRBJ1-2	CASSVETAWNGYTF	TGTGCCAGCAGTGTAGAGACAGCATGGAATGGCTACACCTTC
TRBV20-1	TRBD1	-	TRBJ1-5	CSAREEGQGTLGNQPQHF	TGCAGTGCTAGAGAAGAAGGACAGGGCACTTTGGGCAATCAGCCCCAGCATTTT
TRBV10-3	-	-	TRBJ2-1	CAISGQGGRRTGEQFF	TGTGCCATCAGTGGGCAGGGGGGAAGGAGGACCGGTGAGCAGTTCTTC
TRBV5-1	TRBD1	-	TRBJ1-6	CASSFTGQGTLHF	TGCGCCAGCAGCTTTACGGGACAGGGCACCCTCCACTTT
TRBV29-1	-	-	TRBJ2-2	CSVKNTGELFF	TGCAGCGTTAAGAACACCGGGGAGCTGTTTTTT
TRBV20-1	-	many	TRBJ1-2	CSGQENYGYTF	TGCAGTGGCCAGGAGAACTATGGCTACACCTTC
TRBV28	-	-	TRBJ1-1	CASSGDGILNTEAFF	TGTGCCAGCAGTGGGGACGGAATATTGAACACTGAAGCTTTCTTT
TRBV21-1	-	-	TRBJ2-1	CASKTGGRSYNEQFF	TGTGCCAGCAAGACGGGAGGCAGGTCCTACAATGAGCAGTTCTTC
TRBV11-2	-	few	TRBJ1-1	CASSKPHMNTEAFF	TGTGCCAGCAGCAAACCCCACATGAACACTGAAGCTTTCTTT
TRBV7-2	-	-	TRBJ2-3	CASSLGHQSSTDTQYF	TGTGCCAGCAGCTTAGGGCATCAATCTAGCACAGATACGCAGTATTTT
TRBV28	-	-	TRBJ1-1	CASSLNGGGEAFF	TGTGCCAGCAGTTTAAATGGAGGAGGTGAAGCTTTCTTT
TRBV12-3/TRBV12-4	-	-	TRBJ1-5	CASSQDPTQPQHF	TGTGCCAGCAGCCAGGACCCAACGCAGCCCCAGCATTTT
TRBV6-5	-	few	TRBJ2-1	CASRYDSYNEQFF	TGTGCCAGCAGATACGACTCCTACAATGAGCAGTTCTTC
TRBV6-2/TRBV6-3	-	large	TRBJ2-7	CASSSPGRVTYEQYF	TGTGCCAGCAGTTCCCCCGGTCGGGTGACATACGAGCAGTACTTC
TRBV7-2	TRBD2	few	TRBJ2-7	CASRPGRASYEQYF	TGTGCCAGCAGACCCGGGAGGGCCTCCTACGAGCAGTACTTC